Each of the 11 T cell receptor beta chains below was sequenced from the same sample in a study of blood T cell repertoires in COVID-19. Profiling relied on immunoSEQ multiplex PCR, and the TCRdb table lists in-frame clones only, not all of them. The table includes 130,000 or so clones, around nine tenths detected once. Sequenced input: peripheral blood. The receptors come from a woman in her 70s with COVID-19, enrolled during active disease.

This chain connects TRBV5-4 to TRBJ1-1; TRBD1 agrees at 10 bases. This CDR3 comprises 16 residues. Germline-derived CDR1 and CDR2 are SGHNT and YYREEE (reference sequence). Trimming cost V 6 bases and J 7 bases; bases outside gene matches: 15. CDR3 bases: TGTGCCAGCACCAACACGCCGGGACAGGGGTCGGGTGAAGCTTTCTTT. Protein sequence: CASTNTPGQGSGEAFF.

The chain joins TRBV11-3 to TRBJ2-3; TRBD2 matches 13 bases. This CDR3 region has 15 residues. Trimming took 5 bases from V and 12 from J; bases not matched to a gene: 11. Germline lookup yields CDR1 SGHNT and CDR2 YENEEA. CDR3 nucleotide sequence: TGTGCCAGCAGCCCGAGGGGGACTAGCGGGACGAAACAGTATTTT. Translation gives CASSPRGTSGTKQYF.

This chain links TRBV11-2 with TRBJ2-3; D might be TRBD2 (5 bases). Deletions cut 4 bases from V and 4 bases from J, with 15 bases between. The CDR3 runs to 15 residues. Germline V gives CDR1 SGHAT, CDR2 FQNNGV. The CDR3 is CASSSPRGSADTQYF. CDR3 DNA sequence: TGTGCCAGCAGCTCACCCCGGGGTTCTGCAGATACGCAGTATTTT.

This clone was seen a single time. The V call is TRBV11-2, the J call TRBJ2-3, with 10 bases matching TRBD2. The CDR3 extends over 16 amino acids. J lost 4 bases, V lost 1 base, and 5 bases had no gene match. Looked up from germline, CDR1 is SGHAT and CDR2 is FQNNGV. The CDR3 reads CASSLGLAGGADTQYF. CDR3 in DNA: TGTGCCAGCAGCTTAGGACTAGCGGGCGGCGCAGATACGCAGTATTTT.

This chain connects TRBV12-5 to TRBJ2-3, with 7 bases aligning to TRBD1. The CDR3 contains 17 residues. Germline values: CDR1 LGHNT, CDR2 FRNRAP. J gave up 4 bases and V 1 base, and 11 bases lay outside the gene matches. CDR3 in amino acids: CASGLAPGRGWPDTQYF. For the CDR3, the DNA is TGTGCTAGTGGTTTGGCCCCTGGCAGGGGGTGGCCAGATACGCAGTATTTT.

V is TRBV24-1 and J is TRBJ2-3; D is unresolved. The CDR3 is 14 amino acids. The V end was cut by 0 bases, the J end by 7 bases, with 10 bases between. Per germline, CDR1 KGHDR and CDR2 SFDVKD. In DNA, the CDR3 is TGTGCCACCAGTGATTTGCGTCCAGGCCATACGCAGTATTTT. It codes for CATSDLRPGHTQYF.

This chain joins TRBV5-6 and TRBJ2-6; 7 positions agree with TRBD2. V was clipped by 4 bases and J by 0 bases; unmatched bases: 4. This CDR3 comprises 16 residues. CDR1 and CDR2 (germline): SGHDT, YYEEEE. CDR3 nucleotide sequence: TGTGCCAGCAGCCCCGGGAGGCCCTCTGGGGCCAACGTCCTGACTTTC. Amino acids: CASSPGRPSGANVLTF.

The sample holds a few counts of this clone. The chain couples TRBV5-1 to TRBJ2-1; 8 bases are shared with TRBD1. Germline loops: CDR1 SGHRS, CDR2 YFSETQ. The CDR3 is 15 residues long. The V and J ends lost 0 bases and 7 bases, in that order; junction bases with no gene match: 6. The CDR3 DNA sequence: TGCGCCAGCAGCTTGGCCGGACAGGGCCAGAATGAGCAGTTCTTC. As protein: CASSLAGQGQNEQFF.

The V and J genes are TRBV19 and TRBJ2-1; TRBD1 matches at 9 bases. The CDR3 is made up of 15 amino acids. Germline V gene data show CDR1 as LNHDA and CDR2 as SQIVND (reference sequence). V lost 4 bases, J lost 6 bases, and 7 bases stayed unmatched. This CDR3 reads CASSTTGTGFNEQFF. The CDR3 bases are TGTGCCAGTAGTACCACCGGGACAGGGTTCAATGAGCAGTTCTTC.

The chain carries TRBV28 and TRBJ1-5; D unresolved. Germline-derived CDR1 and CDR2 are MDHEN and SYDVKM. Between the trimmed V and J ends, which lost 2 bases and 1 base, there was a span of 15 bases. This CDR3 has 17 amino acids. The CDR3 reads CASSLGVRDPSNQPQHF. The CDR3 coding sequence is TGTGCCAGCAGTTTAGGGGTCCGGGATCCCAGCAATCAGCCCCAGCATTTT.

The chain joins TRBV5-5 to TRBJ1-1, with 7 positions matching TRBD1. J lost 0 bases, V lost 5 bases, and 10 bases had no gene match. CDR1 and CDR2 from the germline V gene are SGHKS and YYEKEE (reference sequence). CDR3 length equals 16 residues. Written as DNA, the CDR3 is TGTGCCAGCAGTCCCCGGGACAGCTACCTGAACACTGAAGCTTTCTTT. It translates to CASSPRDSYLNTEAFF.